Below are 9 T cell receptor beta chains sequenced from a single sample in a study of CD8 T cells in ankylosing spondylitis. TCRdb fed the 5' RACE reads into MiXCR, producing one record per CDR3 protein. Here the sample spans fewer than 500,000 distinct CDR3 sequences, about 25% being singletons. Their target antigens are unknown. Regarding the study as a whole: A TCR beta motif of several highly homologous variants seemed to mark ankylosing spondylitis blood.

The sample taken for sequencing was blood, either unsorted or a sorted T cell fraction (not recorded which). These receptors came from a male donor with ankylosing spondylitis.

This clonotype was recorded a few times. The chain is built from TRBV12-3 or TRBV12-4 and TRBJ1-1, with TRBD1 identical over 8 bases. The CDR3 loop spans 14 amino acids. J was trimmed by 5 bases and V by 4 bases; bases with no gene match: 6. CDR3 protein: CASSSQGALTEAFF. The CDR3 DNA reads as TGTGCCAGCAGTTCGCAGGGGGCGCTTACTGAAGCTTTCTTT.

This clonotype was seen a handful of times. The J gene is TRBJ2-1, the V gene TRBV5-1, with TRBD2 identical over 7 bases. Germline CDR1 and CDR2: SGHRS and YFSETQ. The CDR3 runs to 15 residues. The trim removed 5 bases at V and 4 bases at J, leaving 9 bases unmatched. The CDR3 here is CASRALAGTYNEQFF. The CDR3 bases are TGCGCCAGCAGGGCGTTAGCGGGCACGTACAATGAGCAGTTCTTC.

The chain couples TRBV6-1 to TRBJ2-1, with 7 bases that match TRBD2. CDR1 is MNHNS and CDR2 is SASEGT in the germline V gene. The CDR3 spans 16 residues. V was clipped by 6 bases and J by 4 bases; unmatched bases: 12. CDR3 DNA sequence: TGTGCCAGCAGCCTCGAGGGCGGGAGTTTTTACAATGAGCAGTTCTTC. Its translation: CASSLEGGSFYNEQFF.

The genes are TRBV7-7 and TRBJ2-3; 7 nucleotides match TRBD2. The CDR3 length is 14 residues. V shed 5 bases and J 1 base; nucleotides not matched to a gene: 3. Looked up from germline, CDR1 is SSHAT and CDR2 is FNYEAQ (reference sequence). The chain's CDR3 is CASSVTSGTDTQYF. The CDR3 coding sequence is TGTGCCAGCAGCGTTACTAGCGGCACAGATACGCAGTATTTT.

A few counts support this clonotype. This rearrangement joins TRBV6-1 to TRBJ2-7, with D tentatively TRBD2 (5 bases). Per the germline V gene, CDR1 is MNHNS and CDR2 is SASEGT. The CDR3 is made up of 14 amino acids. Between the trimmed V and J ends, which lost 3 bases and 4 bases, there was a span of 13 bases. CDR3 loop: CASSEALSGYEQYF. The DNA for the CDR3 is TGTGCCAGCAGTGAGGCGCTTTCGGGGTACGAGCAGTACTTC.

The chain is built from TRBV9 and TRBJ2-6; D gene ambiguous. V lost 0 bases and J lost 0, with 4 bases in between. CDR1 and CDR2 (germline): SGDLS, YYNGEE. The CDR3 has 15 residues. The CDR3 nucleotides read TGTGCCAGCAGCGTAGGATCCTCTGGGGCCAACGTCCTGACTTTC. Residues: CASSVGSSGANVLTF.

This chain connects TRBV20-1 to TRBJ1-5; 7 positions match TRBD1. The CDR3 is 15 residues long. Germline trimming cut 6 bases from V and 2 bases from J; bases unmatched to any gene: 10. CDR1 and CDR2 from the germline V gene are DFQATT and SNEGSKA (reference sequence). CDR3 region: CSAHLTGVGNQPQHF. CDR3 nucleotides: TGCAGTGCACACCTAACAGGGGTGGGCAATCAGCCCCAGCATTTT.

This chain joins TRBV18 and TRBJ1-6; D possibly corresponds to TRBD1 (5 bases). Germline V gene data show CDR1 as KGHSH and CDR2 as LQKENI. The germline V and J ends were trimmed by 1 base and 9 bases, with 13 bases remaining between them. The CDR3 runs to 15 residues. The CDR3, as DNA: TGTGCCAGCTCACCACGGGACCCAAGCGGTTCACCCCTCCACTTT. Its translation: CASSPRDPSGSPLHF. The full variable domain, with the rest looked up from reference TRBV18 and TRBJ1-6, is NAGVMQNPRHLVRRRGQEARLRCSPMKGHSHVYWYRQLPEEGLKFMVYLQKENIIDESGMPKERFSAEFPKEGPSILRIQQVVRGDSAAYFCASSPRDPSGSPLHFGNGTRLTVT.

The CDR3, as DNA: TGTGCCACCCCGAGGATGGGCAGTTACACCGGGGAGCTGTTTTTT. Amino acid sequence: CATPRMGSYTGELFF. The V gene is TRBV7-9, the J gene TRBJ2-2; D not resolved. CDR3 length: 15 amino acids. V shed 10 bases and J shed 3 bases, with 18 bases lying between them. Germline V lookup: CDR1 SEHNR, CDR2 FQNEAQ (reference sequence).